This T cell receptor (beta chain) was retrieved from a study of T cell repertoires in cytomegalovirus infection. About the study: Shared public TCR beta signatures pointed to both CMV infection and a matching HLA type.

TCRdb reprocessed the reads with MiXCR, giving one entry per CDR3 protein. The data show around 550,000 distinct CDR3 sequences, less than 30% seen once. Study conclusions and caveats: HLA-C-restricted CMV-specific TCR beta clonotypes prevailed in the ex vivo response. Summed frequency of public TCR beta families distinguished CMV carriers with the relevant HLA.

This clonotype turned up a few times. Its antigen is currently unknown. The V and J ends lost 1 base and 0 bases, in that order; junction bases with no gene match: 8. Germline lookup yields CDR1 SGHVS and CDR2 FQNEAQ. The CDR3 sequence is 18 residues long. The sequenced sample was PBMCs. The rearrangement joins TRBV7-8 to TRBJ2-3, with 9 bases aligning to TRBD2. The receptor's source is a human donor in good health (CMV status not recorded). Some clones in this sample may be carry-over from other donors' samples. In DNA, the CDR3 is TGTGCCAGCAGCTTAGAAGCTAGCGGGGCCCTCAGCACAGATACGCAGTATTTT. Amino acid sequence: CASSLEASGALSTDTQYF.